This TCR beta chain was sequenced during a study of CD8+CD57+ T cells in acquired aplastic anemia. Researchers used genomic DNA as the template to profile TCR beta VDJ and CDR3. TCRdb analysed the reads with MiXCR anew, one entry per CDR3 protein. The data contain under 200,000 distinct CDR3 sequences, about 48% of them singletons. CDR3 length equals 13 residues. Germline V lookup: CDR1 ENHRY, CDR2 SYGVKD. Trimming took off 6 bases at V and 4 bases at J, with 9 bases between the two ends. The receptor comes from a human donor in good health. Sequencing input: sorted CD4+, CD8+, or CD8+CD57+ T cells (not recorded which) from PBMCs. The chain uses TRBV10-3 and TRBJ2-2; D is ambiguous. The CDR3 here is CAISEPPTGELFF. The CDR3, as DNA: TGTGCCATCAGCGAGCCCCCCACCGGGGAGCTGTTTTTT.